This T cell receptor (beta chain) was identified in a study of blood T cell repertoires in COVID-19. Study-wide background: T cells, B-cell-depleted T cells, or PBMCs supplied cDNA or gDNA.

This CDR3 region has 14 residues. Germline V gene data show CDR1 as LGHNA and CDR2 as YSLEER. The V and J ends lost 3 bases and 3 bases respectively, with 12 bases between them. Authors' analysis steps: Estimation of nucleated cell counts was performed using reference gene primer amplification. TCRdb's copy holds only in-frame clones and misses some; the assay was immunoSEQ multiplex PCR. That table is the source of V, J and clone size, and D and trimming were worked out from the DNA. The sample consists of hundreds of thousands of clones, approximately 86% of them appearing once. The genes are TRBV4-3 and TRBJ2-7; D uncertain. The TCR originated in a man aged 18 to 30 with active or convalescent COVID-19. Sequencing was carried out using peripheral blood. The CDR3 sequence is CASSQSRSYYEQYF. The CDR3 DNA sequence: TGCGCCAGCAGCCAGTCCAGGTCATACTACGAGCAGTACTTC.